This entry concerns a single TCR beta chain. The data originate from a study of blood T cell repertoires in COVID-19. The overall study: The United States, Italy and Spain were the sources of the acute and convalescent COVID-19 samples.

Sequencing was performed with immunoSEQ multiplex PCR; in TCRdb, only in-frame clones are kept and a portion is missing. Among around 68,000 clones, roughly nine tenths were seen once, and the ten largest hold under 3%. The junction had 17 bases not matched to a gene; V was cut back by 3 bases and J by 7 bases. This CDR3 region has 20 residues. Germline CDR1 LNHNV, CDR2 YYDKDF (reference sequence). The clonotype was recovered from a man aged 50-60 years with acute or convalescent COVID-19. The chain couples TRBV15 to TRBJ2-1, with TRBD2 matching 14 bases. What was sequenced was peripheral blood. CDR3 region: CATSRDIGTSGSPRRNEQFF. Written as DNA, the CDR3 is TGTGCCACCAGCAGGGACATCGGGACTAGCGGGAGTCCGCGGCGAAATGAGCAGTTCTTC.